This record looks at one TCR beta chain sequence and its context. Antigen specificity is unknown. A read error may account for a junction end that differs from germline. Generated by immunoSEQ multiplex PCR, the TCRdb table keeps only in-frame clones and is missing some. The data show under 170,000 clones, around 94% seen once. Per the germline V gene, CDR1 is SGHRS and CDR2 is YFSETQ. CDR3 length equals 14 residues. This entry comes from a study of T cell responses to AZD1222 COVID-19 vaccine. General study findings and limits: It was only after the peak T cell response that any repertoires were sampled.

This receptor was taken from an adult in good health. Sample: peripheral blood, taken on day 0 of AZD1222 vaccination. This chain uses TRBV5-1 with TRBJ1-3; 10 bases map to TRBD1. The CDR3 DNA sequence: TGCGCCAGCAGCTTGGGAAATATCGACAGGGGGCGGAGTTTT. Its protein is CASSLGNIDRGRSF. Drawing the rest from reference TRBV5-1 and TRBJ1-3, the complete variable domain is KAGVTQTPRYLIKTRGQQVTLSCSPISGHRSVSWYQQTPGQGLQFLFEYFSETQRNKGNFPGRFSGRQFSNSRSEMNVSTLELGDSALYLCASSLGNIDRGRSFGEGSWLTVV.